These 6 T cell receptor beta chains came from one sample sequenced in a study of blood T cell repertoires in COVID-19. Assay: immunoSEQ multiplex PCR; the TCRdb copy retains only in-frame clones and omits some. The table has tens of thousands of clones, about 88% seen once; the top ten hold approximately 3%. Input material: PBMCs or T cells enriched from blood (not recorded which). These receptors came from a woman aged 45 to 65 who had recovered from COVID-19.

The V call is TRBV2, the J call TRBJ1-2; D may be TRBD1 (6 bases). The CDR3 has 15 amino acids. Trimming cost V 6 bases and J 2 bases, with 16 bases left between them. Looked up from germline, CDR1 is SNHLY and CDR2 is FYNNEI. The CDR3 nucleotides are TGTGCCAGCAGCGCAGGGGTTGGAGTCAACTATGGCTACACCTTC. Protein sequence: CASSAGVGVNYGYTF.

The J gene is TRBJ2-1, the V gene TRBV15, with 8 bases that match TRBD2. CDR3 length equals 17 residues. The germline V gene encodes CDR1 LNHNV and CDR2 YYDKDF (reference sequence). Trimming took 0 bases from V and 0 from J; bases not matched to a gene: 4. The CDR3 region has the DNA TGTGCCACCAGCAGAGAGAGAGGGACTAGCTCCTACAATGAGCAGTTCTTC. Its translation is CATSRERGTSSYNEQFF.

V gene TRBV5-1 combines with J gene TRBJ2-7, with D perhaps TRBD2 (5 bases). The V gene lost 4 bases and the J gene lost 1 base, with 12 bases spanning the gap. The CDR3 length is 14 residues. CDR1 and CDR2 from the germline V gene are SGHRS and YFSETQ. As DNA, the CDR3 is TGCGCCAGCAGCCCGTTGACGGGGTCCTACGAGCAGTACTTC. Amino acids: CASSPLTGSYEQYF.

The chain couples TRBV7-9 to TRBJ2-7, with TRBD2 identical over 9 bases. The germline V gene encodes CDR1 SEHNR and CDR2 FQNEAQ (reference sequence). Trimming removed 1 base from V and 4 bases from J; junction bases left unmatched: 5. This CDR3 region has 15 residues. DNA of the CDR3: TGTGCCAGCAGCTTAGTAAGCGGGAGGATATACGAGCAGTACTTC. Translating gives CASSLVSGRIYEQYF.

This clone occurred once. The CDR3 DNA reads as TGTGCCAGCAGCTTTTCCAGCGGGGGCGGCACAGATACGCAGTATTTT. This codes for CASSFSSGGGTDTQYF. This chain links TRBV7-2 with TRBJ2-3; 8 bases line up with TRBD2. The CDR3 is 16 residues long. From germline, CDR1 is SGHTA and CDR2 FQGNSA. J was trimmed by 1 base and V by 3 bases; bases with no gene match: 6.

The J gene is TRBJ2-7, the V gene TRBV28; D perhaps matches TRBD1 (5 bases). Per the germline V gene, CDR1 is MDHEN and CDR2 is SYDVKM. The CDR3 contains 15 residues. The V end was cut by 6 bases, the J end by 0 bases, with 15 bases between. CDR3 region: CASRYGQRSSYEQYF. CDR3 DNA: TGTGCCAGCAGGTACGGACAACGAAGCTCCTACGAGCAGTACTTC.